This T cell receptor (beta chain) was observed in a study of blood T cell repertoires in COVID-19. As for the study in general: Acute and convalescent COVID-19 specimens originated in the United States, Italy and Spain. Sample material is recorded as cDNA or gDNA derived from T cells, B-cell-depleted T cells, or PBMCs.

Original handling: Quantification of nucleated cells was approximated via reference gene primer amplification. TCRdb's table, derived via immunoSEQ multiplex PCR, lists solely in-frame clones and lacks some. V and J calls and clone size are as listed in that table; D and trimming were resolved from the DNA. The table has approximately 82,000 clones, approximately 78% seen once. With 2 bases clipped from V and 3 bases from J, the junction kept 6 bases outside the gene matches. Germline CDR1 reads LNHDA; CDR2 reads SQIVND (reference sequence). CDR3 length: 16 amino acids. Sequenced: peripheral blood. J is TRBJ1-5 and V is TRBV19; 8 bases are shared with TRBD1. The sequence was collected from a man aged 50-60 years with active or convalescent COVID-19. The CDR3: CASSILTGAPNQPQHF. The CDR3 DNA sequence: TGTGCCAGTAGTATACTGACAGGGGCACCCAATCAGCCCCAGCATTTT. Full variable domain (missing parts from reference TRBV19 and TRBJ1-5): DGGITQSPKYLFRKEGQNVTLSCEQNLNHDAMYWYRQDPGQGLRLIYYSQIVNDFQKGDIAEGYSVSREKKESFPLTVTSAQKNPTAFYLCASSILTGAPNQPQHFGDGTRLSIL.